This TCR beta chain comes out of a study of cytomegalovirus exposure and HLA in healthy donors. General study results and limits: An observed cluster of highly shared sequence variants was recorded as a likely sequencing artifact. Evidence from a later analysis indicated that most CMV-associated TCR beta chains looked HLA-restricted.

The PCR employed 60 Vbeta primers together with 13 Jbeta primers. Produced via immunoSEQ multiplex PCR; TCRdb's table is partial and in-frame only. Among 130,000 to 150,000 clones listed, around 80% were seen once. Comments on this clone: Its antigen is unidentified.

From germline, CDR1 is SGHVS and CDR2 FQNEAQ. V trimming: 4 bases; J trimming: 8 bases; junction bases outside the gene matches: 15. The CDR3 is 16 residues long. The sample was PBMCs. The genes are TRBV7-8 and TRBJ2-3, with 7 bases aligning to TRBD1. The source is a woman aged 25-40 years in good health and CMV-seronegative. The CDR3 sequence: CASSSNLGQASLTQYF. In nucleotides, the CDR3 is TGTGCCAGCAGCTCAAACCTCGGACAGGCCTCCCTTACGCAGTATTTT.